The entry below describes one TCR beta chain. Its antigen is undetermined. CDR1 and CDR2 from the germline V gene are ENHRY and SYGVKD. This CDR3 has 15 residues. V was trimmed by 3 bases and J by 1 base, leaving 10 bases between them. The data stem from a study of T cell repertoires in cytomegalovirus infection. In the study overall: A matching HLA type, together with CMV infection, was signaled by public TCR beta signatures.

TCRdb analysed the reads with MiXCR anew, one entry per CDR3 protein. This sample has some 440,000 distinct CDR3 sequences; 30% to 40% occur once, and the top ten carry about 13%. Study-wide points: HLA-C-restricted CMV clonotypes gave the most frequent clonotype in two of eight donors.

This TCR came from a human donor in good health (CMV status not recorded). Some clones in this sample may be carry-over from other donors' samples. This sequence joins TRBV10-3 and TRBJ1-3; D is unclear. Sequenced: PBMCs. CDR3 bases: TGTGCCATCAGTGATTATTTCAGTTCTGGAAACACCATATATTTT. Encoded protein: CAISDYFSSGNTIYF.